Listed here are 16 T cell receptor beta chains from one sample, sequenced in a study of T cells in Graves' hyperthyroidism and ophthalmopathy. TCR beta CDR3 sequences were amplified from RNA transcripts. The HTBI primer set drove a first-round RT-PCR of the TCR CDR3. Each CDR3 protein gets one entry after TCRdb re-called the multiplex PCR reads with MiXCR. The data show more than 300,000 distinct CDR3 sequences, approximately 15% seen once. The sample comprised blood. The receptors originated from a woman between 25 and 40 years old with Graves' hyperthyroidism.

V usage is TRBV20-1 and J usage is TRBJ2-2; 8 bases are a match to TRBD1. Unmatched junction bases numbered 8, after V lost 1 base and J lost 7 bases. The length of the CDR3 is 15 residues. CDR1 DFQATT and CDR2 SNEGSKA come from the germline V gene (reference sequence). The CDR3 DNA is TGCAGTGCTAGAGGGACCGGGACAGGTTACGGGGAGCTGTTTTTT. It translates to CSARGTGTGYGELFF.

This clonotype came up many times. The chain combines TRBV7-2 with TRBJ2-3; TRBD2 matches at 13 bases. Per the germline V gene, CDR1 is SGHTA and CDR2 is FQGNSA. This CDR3 has 14 amino acids. V lost 6 bases, J lost 7 bases, and 4 bases stayed unmatched. The CDR3 sequence is CASSRTSGSNTQYF. CDR3 nucleotides: TGTGCCAGCAGTCGGACTAGCGGGAGCAATACGCAGTATTTT.

The chain uses TRBV28 and TRBJ1-2; TRBD1 aligns across 7 bases. Germline V gene sequence: CDR1 MDHEN, CDR2 SYDVKM. V was clipped by 6 bases and J by 0 bases; unmatched bases: 7. This CDR3 is built from 15 residues. Written as DNA, the CDR3 is TGTGCCAGCAGGGCGTGGGACAGAGCTAACTATGGCTACACCTTC. Translated: CASRAWDRANYGYTF.

The sample holds many counts of this clonotype. The chain combines TRBV18 with TRBJ2-5, with D maybe TRBD1 (5 bases). Trimming cost V 3 bases and J 3 bases, with 14 bases left between them. Per the germline V gene, CDR1 is KGHSH and CDR2 is LQKENI. The length of the CDR3 is 15 residues. The CDR3 loop is CASSPSRGREETQYF. The CDR3 DNA reads as TGTGCCAGCTCACCGTCAAGGGGAAGGGAAGAGACCCAGTACTTC.

The chain uses TRBV10-3 and TRBJ1-6; D unclear. Germline V gene lookup returns CDR1 ENHRY and CDR2 SYGVKD. Trimming took off 4 bases at V and 10 bases at J, with 8 bases between the two ends. The CDR3 has 12 amino acids. For the CDR3, the DNA is TGTGCCATCAGTGGGATCGAATCACCCCTCCACTTT. Translation gives CAISGIESPLHF.

The chain links TRBV20-1 to TRBJ2-1, with 9 bases lining up with TRBD2. The length of the CDR3 is 16 residues. J was trimmed by 6 bases and V by 0 bases; bases with no gene match: 9. Germline-derived CDR1 and CDR2 are DFQATT and SNEGSKA (reference sequence). CDR3 sequence: CSARDSSGKRGNEQFF. The CDR3 DNA reads as TGCAGTGCTAGAGACTCTAGCGGGAAAAGGGGCAATGAGCAGTTCTTC.

This clonotype was seen many times. The chain has TRBV28 and TRBJ1-3; D is uncertain. Trimming removed 2 bases at V and 0 bases at J, with 11 bases between. The CDR3 has 16 residues. Germline V gives CDR1 MDHEN, CDR2 SYDVKM. Written as DNA, the CDR3 is TGTGCCAGCAGTTTAAACAGACCAATCTCTGGAAACACCATATATTTT. It translates to CASSLNRPISGNTIYF.

This clonotype has only a few counts. The chain combines TRBV7-9 with TRBJ2-7; 8 positions agree with TRBD1. CDR3 length: 14 amino acids. Germline V gene data show CDR1 as SEHNR and CDR2 as FQNEAQ (reference sequence). V lost 4 bases and J lost 5; bases outside the gene matches: 7. The CDR3 DNA reads TGTGCCAGCAGCTCCTCAGGGGGCGCGAACGAGCAGTACTTC. Translation: CASSSSGGANEQYF.

A single count supports this clonotype. The chain has TRBV28 and TRBJ2-7; 8 bases match TRBD1. Germline CDR1 MDHEN, CDR2 SYDVKM. The CDR3 contains 14 residues. The junction had 6 bases not matched to a gene; V was cut back by 8 bases and J by 0 bases. The CDR3 protein is CASRRTGRSYEQYF. The CDR3, as DNA: TGTGCCAGCCGAAGGACAGGGCGCTCCTACGAGCAGTACTTC. Variable domain in full (rest from reference TRBV28 and TRBJ2-7): DVKVTQSSRYLVKRTGEKVFLECVQDMDHENMFWYRQDPGLGLRLIYFSYDVKMKEKGDIPEGYSVSREKKERFSLILESASTNQTSMYLCASRRTGRSYEQYFGPGTRLTVT.

As concerns this clonotype: A read error may explain this, as a much larger clone is one base away. The V gene is TRBV12-3 or TRBV12-4, the J gene TRBJ2-5; 9 bases align to TRBD2. The closer fit of TRBJ2-1 to the DNA end suggests the J call may be wrong. The CDR3 runs 13 residues. CDR3 bases: TGTGCCAGCAGTTTTAGCGGGAGAGAGACCCAGTTCTTC. This encodes CASSFSGRETQFF.

V and J are TRBV18 and TRBJ1-6, with 9 bases fitting TRBD1. The V gene end was trimmed by 8 bases and the J gene end by 8 bases; junction bases not matched to a gene: 13. Germline-derived CDR1 and CDR2 are KGHSH and LQKENI. This CDR3 has 16 residues. CDR3 region: CASTKFNRDRDSPLHF. CDR3 in DNA: TGTGCCAGCACGAAATTTAACCGGGACAGGGATTCACCCCTCCACTTT.

This clonotype was found once. Just one base apart from a much larger clone, this may be a read error. This rearrangement joins TRBV28 to TRBJ2-7; D remains unclear. This CDR3 region has 11 residues. Germline lookup yields CDR1 MDHEN and CDR2 SYDVKM. Here the CDR3 reads CAISSPWEQYF. The CDR3 DNA follows: TGTGCCATCAGTTCACCCTGGGAGCAGTACTTC.

In nucleotides, the CDR3 is TGTGCCAGCAGTTACAGGGGACCGGCCCGGACCCAGTACTTC. It translates to CASSYRGPARTQYF. This rearrangement joins TRBV6-2 or TRBV6-3 to TRBJ2-5; D may be TRBD1 or TRBD2 (5 bases each). The CDR3 has 14 residues. Germline assignment: CDR1 MNHEY and CDR2 SVGEGT. V lost 2 bases, J lost 7 bases, and 14 bases lay in between.

This clonotype was recorded at least ten times. The CDR3, as DNA: TGTGCCAGCAGCCGCCTACTAGCGGAAGAACAGTTCTTC. Residues: CASSRLLAEEQFF. This sequence joins TRBV13 and TRBJ2-1; 8 bases are shared with TRBD2. Germline V lookup: CDR1 PRHDT, CDR2 FYEKMQ (reference sequence). The CDR3 runs 13 residues. The ends lost 5 bases at V and 13 bases at J; junction bases unmatched: 10.

This clonotype has at least ten counts. The chain joins TRBV11-3 to TRBJ2-1; TRBD2 aligns across 7 bases. Germline V lookup: CDR1 SGHNT, CDR2 YENEEA. Losses at the gene ends were 7 bases for V and 11 bases for J; bases not matched to a gene: 14. The length of the CDR3 is 14 residues. The CDR3 DNA follows: TGTGCCAGCACCTCCCGGGACTACTCCTTTCAGCAGTTCTTC. Protein product: CASTSRDYSFQQFF.

The DNA for the CDR3 is TGCAGTGCCGTGGCTGTTACAGATACGCAGTATTTT. Its protein product is CSAVAVTDTQYF. The gene calls are TRBV20-1 and TRBJ2-3, with D hard to call. The CDR3 contains 12 residues. With 6 bases removed from V and 3 bases from J, the gap between germline ends came to 10 bases. Germline V lookup: CDR1 DFQATT, CDR2 SNEGSKA (reference sequence).